What follows are 17 T cell receptor beta chains derived from one specimen sequenced in a study of cytomegalovirus exposure and HLA in healthy donors. The primer mix had 60 Vbeta and 13 Jbeta primers. Data came from immunoSEQ multiplex PCR; TCRdb stores just in-frame clones and leaves some out. The profile shows 200,000 to 250,000 clones, roughly 79% of them singletons. Sequenced sample: PBMCs. All receptors derive from a man between 18 and 29 years old in good health and CMV-seronegative.

The J gene is TRBJ1-1, the V gene TRBV30; D is undetermined. Germline CDR1 and CDR2: GTSNPN and SVGIG (reference sequence). The CDR3 has 12 residues. Trimming took 1 base from V and 7 from J, leaving 10 bases between them. The CDR3 DNA is TGTGCCTGGAGTGAGGCGGTCTATGAAGCTTTCTTT. Its protein product is CAWSEAVYEAFF.

For this clone: The junction and the germline gene differ at one end; a read error may be behind it. The chain combines TRBV19 with TRBJ2-7; 8 nucleotides match TRBD2. The CDR3 loop spans 13 amino acids. Germline assignment: CDR1 LNHDA and CDR2 SQIVND (reference sequence). For the CDR3, the DNA is TGTGCCAGTGGTATAGGACTAGCTTACGAGCAGTACTTC. Amino acids: CASGIGLAYEQYF.

The genes are TRBV28 and TRBJ1-2, with 7 nucleotides matching TRBD1. Trimming removed 5 bases from V and 3 bases from J; junction bases left unmatched: 9. The CDR3 length is 15 residues. The germline gives CDR1 MDHEN, CDR2 SYDVKM. The CDR3 DNA reads as TGTGCCAGCAGTGAAAGCCCACAGGGGTACTATGGCTACACCTTC. Translated, it gives CASSESPQGYYGYTF.

The chain couples TRBV27 to TRBJ1-2, with D perhaps matching TRBD1 (6 bases). The CDR3 spans 16 residues. V shed 1 base and J shed 5 bases, with 17 bases lying between them. Germline CDR1 MNHEY, CDR2 SMNVEV (reference sequence). CDR3 bases: TGTGCCAGCAGTTTATACCCTCTGACAGGTAGTTATGGCTACACCTTC. Amino acid sequence: CASSLYPLTGSYGYTF.

As to this clone: This sample includes further DNA sequences coding for the same CDR3. J is TRBJ1-4 and V is TRBV7-9; D unclear. The CDR3 covers 15 residues. V lost 3 bases and J 0 bases, leaving 8 bases between the germline ends. CDR1 and CDR2 from the germline V gene are SEHNR and FQNEAQ (reference sequence). The CDR3 DNA is TGTGCCAGCAGCTTGGCCCGGGCAACTAATGAAAAACTGTTTTTT. It specifies CASSLARATNEKLFF.

The chain couples TRBV10-1 to TRBJ2-5, with 9 bases lining up with TRBD1. The V segment lost 0 bases and the J segment 3 bases; nucleotides outside the gene matches: 5. Germline values: CDR1 WNHNN, CDR2 SYGVQD (reference sequence). The CDR3 has 16 residues. The CDR3 DNA is TGCGCCAGCAGTGAGTCCAGAAGGGACAGGGAAGAGACCCAGTACTTC. Its translation: CASSESRRDREETQYF.

The rearrangement uses TRBV7-2 and TRBJ1-1; 8 nucleotides agree with TRBD1. The J segment lost 3 bases and the V segment lost 6 bases, leaving 3 bases of the junction unmatched. This CDR3 is built from 13 residues. Germline-derived CDR1 and CDR2 are SGHTA and FQGNSA. The CDR3 loop reads CASRGQDYTEAFF. The CDR3 DNA sequence: TGTGCCAGCAGGGGACAGGACTACACTGAAGCTTTCTTT. The variable domain in full, with the rest retrieved from reference TRBV7-2 and TRBJ1-1, is GAGVSQSPSNKVTEKGKDVELRCDPISGHTALYWYRQSLGQGLEFLIYFQGNSAPDKSGLPSDRFSAERTGGSVSTLTIQRTQQEDSAVYLCASRGQDYTEAFFGQGTRLTVV.

This chain connects TRBV19 to TRBJ2-4; 10 bases are shared with TRBD1. The CDR3 spans 19 residues. The junction had 14 bases not matched to a gene; V was cut back by 4 bases and J by 2 bases. Germline CDR1 reads LNHDA; CDR2 reads SQIVND (reference sequence). The CDR3 spells CASSTNRDRGRVSKNIQYF. DNA for the CDR3: TGTGCCAGTAGTACTAACCGGGACAGGGGAAGGGTGTCCAAAAACATTCAGTACTTC.

The CDR3 coding sequence is TGTGCCAGCAGCTGGACAGGGAATTCACCCCTCCACTTT. The encoded protein is CASSWTGNSPLHF. The chain links TRBV5-6 to TRBJ1-6; TRBD1 aligns across 8 bases. This CDR3 region has 13 residues. Germline CDR1 and CDR2: SGHDT and YYEEEE. After removal of 3 bases from V and 7 bases from J, the junction contained 0 bases not matched to a gene.

The chain uses TRBV7-2 and TRBJ2-7; 9 nucleotides match TRBD2. In germline, CDR1 is SGHTA, CDR2 FQGNSA. V was clipped by 2 bases and J by 4 bases; unmatched bases: 9. This CDR3 comprises 16 residues. Written as DNA, the CDR3 is TGTGCCAGCAGCTTAAAAGATAGCGGGAGCGGGTACGAGCAGTACTTC. Translating it yields CASSLKDSGSGYEQYF.

CDR3 DNA sequence: TGTGCCAGCAGCAGCACCCTCCTAGCGGGAGCTTTAGATACGCAGTATTTT. Protein sequence: CASSSTLLAGALDTQYF. The chain uses TRBV5-6 and TRBJ2-3, with 10 bases that match TRBD2. J was trimmed by 5 bases and V by 4 bases; bases with no gene match: 13. This CDR3 spans 17 amino acids. CDR1 is SGHDT, CDR2 YYEEEE, per germline.

V usage is TRBV7-6 and J usage is TRBJ2-5; D is unclear. CDR1 and CDR2 from the germline V gene are SGHVS and FNYEAQ. The CDR3 length is 14 residues. The V end lost 5 bases, the J end lost 0 bases, and 10 bases lay between the germline ends. The DNA for the CDR3 is TGTGCCAGCAGCATAACAGTGGACCAAGAGACCCAGTACTTC. As protein: CASSITVDQETQYF.

V gene TRBV5-1 combines with J gene TRBJ1-1; TRBD1 is a possible D gene (5 bases). Germline CDR1 and CDR2: SGHRS and YFSETQ. Trimming left V 0 bases short and J 1 base short, with 7 bases between. The CDR3 runs 14 residues. The DNA of the CDR3 is TGCGCCAGCAGCTTGGGACAGCAGAACACTGAAGCTTTCTTT. This translates into CASSLGQQNTEAFF.

This chain uses TRBV28 with TRBJ2-2; maybe TRBD2 (6 bases). The CDR3 consists of 14 residues. Between the trimmed V and J ends, which lost 6 bases and 10 bases, there was a span of 18 bases. Looked up from germline, CDR1 is MDHEN and CDR2 is SYDVKM. CDR3 sequence: CASSVGTSHEELFF. CDR3 bases: TGTGCCAGCAGCGTTGGGACTTCCCACGAGGAGCTGTTTTTT.

This clone was counted between two and nine times. The gene calls are TRBV19 and TRBJ1-1; the D is unclear. Trimming pared 3 bases from V and 5 bases from J, leaving 4 bases between. CDR3 length equals 11 residues. Germline assignment: CDR1 LNHDA and CDR2 SQIVND (reference sequence). The DNA for the CDR3 is TGTGCCAGTAGTATCCTAACTGAAGCTTTCTTT. The encoded protein is CASSILTEAFF.

The chain recombines TRBV27 with TRBJ2-7, with 7 positions matching TRBD1. CDR1 is MNHEY, CDR2 SMNVEV, per germline (reference sequence). Unmatched junction bases numbered 17, after V lost 6 bases and J lost 6 bases. The CDR3 is made up of 16 amino acids. For the CDR3, the DNA is TGTGCCAGCAGCCCTACCTCGGGACAGCTCCACGGCGAGCAGTACTTC. It specifies CASSPTSGQLHGEQYF.

In DNA, the CDR3 is TGCGCCAGCAGACATAATACCGGGACTAGCCCGTACGAGCAGTACTTC. It yields the protein CASRHNTGTSPYEQYF. This chain connects TRBV5-1 to TRBJ2-7; 9 positions match TRBD2. V trimming: 5 bases; J trimming: 4 bases; junction bases outside the gene matches: 13. Germline CDR1 is SGHRS and CDR2 is YFSETQ. The CDR3 has 16 residues. Together with reference TRBV5-1 and TRBJ2-7, the CDR3 gives the full variable domain: KAGVTQTPRYLIKTRGQQVTLSCSPISGHRSVSWYQQTPGQGLQFLFEYFSETQRNKGNFPGRFSGRQFSNSRSEMNVSTLELGDSALYLCASRHNTGTSPYEQYFGPGTRLTVT.